Listed below are T cell receptor beta chains from one sample, sequenced in a study of control samples from healthy donors and cancer patients. Measured with immunoSEQ multiplex PCR; TCRdb has only the in-frame clones, and not every one. The sample contains around 140,000 clones, 94% of which appear only once. Specimen: blood. The receptor source for this set is a man in his forties in good health. Both conserved end residues are part of each CDR3. D genes are given only for firm matches. Not all rows give a size; the values are once, few, many and, for expanded clones, a class.

abundance	v_gene	d_gene	j_gene	CDR3aa
-	TRBV7-9	TRBD1	TRBJ1-1	CASSLDGTGGAFF
-	TRBV3-1/TRBV3-2	TRBD2	TRBJ2-3	CASRAGTSVADTQYF
-	TRBV25-1	TRBD2	TRBJ2-7	CASRHRVRGDEQYF
-	TRBV4-3	TRBD1	TRBJ2-7	CASSPGQGTSYEQYF
-	TRBV27	-	TRBJ1-6	CASSPIGIASSSYNSPLHF
-	TRBV28	-	TRBJ1-5	CASHTDAGGAQNQPQHF
-	TRBV7-9	-	TRBJ1-3	CASTSIRTSGNTIYF
-	TRBV13	-	TRBJ1-4	CASSSRAAPHEKLFF
-	TRBV19	TRBD1	TRBJ1-6	CASSTLTGKISPLHF
-	TRBV27	-	TRBJ1-6	CASSSRIIYNSPLHF
-	TRBV3-1/TRBV3-2	TRBD2	TRBJ2-1	CASSQGLGLAGDNEQFF
once	TRBV27	-	TRBJ1-1	CASKPDRLSTEAFF
-	TRBV27	-	TRBJ1-1	CASSLGHLGDTEAFF
-	TRBV4-3	-	TRBJ1-4	CASSQFSRADNEKLFF
-	TRBV19	-	TRBJ1-5	CATGTLGNQPQHF
-	TRBV27	TRBD1	TRBJ2-5	CASSFGTGGRETQYF
-	TRBV6-5	-	TRBJ1-2	CASGAGESYGYTF
once	TRBV2	-	TRBJ2-5	CASSGRETQYF
-	TRBV28	-	TRBJ2-7	CASSLIGRVSSYEQYF
-	TRBV4-3	TRBD1	TRBJ1-2	CASSPDRAANYGYTF
few	TRBV6-5	TRBD2	TRBJ2-5	CASRGGGAGETQYF
-	TRBV5-8	TRBD1	TRBJ1-5	CASSLAGGEGQPQHF
once	TRBV2	-	TRBJ2-1	CASSALASYNEQFF
-	TRBV7-8	-	TRBJ1-6	CASSLARQGGSPLHF
-	TRBV5-1	TRBD1	TRBJ2-5	CASSSNGDREETQYF
-	TRBV29-1	-	TRBJ1-1	CSVEWGLTEAFF
-	TRBV5-4	-	TRBJ1-2	CASSLRAADYGYTF
once	TRBV10-3	-	TRBJ1-1	CAISDTERNTEAFF
once	TRBV11-2	-	TRBJ1-1	CASSQGGNFEAFF
-	TRBV5-1	TRBD1	TRBJ1-2	CASSLVTGGYGYTF
-	TRBV5-4	-	TRBJ1-1	CASSSRVENTEAFF
-	TRBV4-1	-	TRBJ1-1	CASSQRQDYTEAFF
-	TRBV25-1	-	TRBJ1-5	CASSESGAYQPQHF
-	TRBV7-2	-	TRBJ1-2	CASSLAGPGGYTF
-	TRBV7-9	-	TRBJ2-7	CASSLTNYEQYF
-	TRBV5-1	-	TRBJ1-4	CASSSGTPNEKLFF
-	TRBV6-5	-	TRBJ2-1	CASSLSGSSYNEQFF
-	TRBV3-1/TRBV3-2	TRBD1	TRBJ1-3	CASSPAGQGDISGNTIYF
few	TRBV14	-	TRBJ1-1	CASSPSMNTEAFF
-	TRBV6-5	-	TRBJ1-6	CASSYHNSPLHF
once	TRBV2	TRBD2	TRBJ2-2	CASREGSSGVGGELFF
-	TRBV28	-	TRBJ2-7	CASSYQRDLPTYEQYF